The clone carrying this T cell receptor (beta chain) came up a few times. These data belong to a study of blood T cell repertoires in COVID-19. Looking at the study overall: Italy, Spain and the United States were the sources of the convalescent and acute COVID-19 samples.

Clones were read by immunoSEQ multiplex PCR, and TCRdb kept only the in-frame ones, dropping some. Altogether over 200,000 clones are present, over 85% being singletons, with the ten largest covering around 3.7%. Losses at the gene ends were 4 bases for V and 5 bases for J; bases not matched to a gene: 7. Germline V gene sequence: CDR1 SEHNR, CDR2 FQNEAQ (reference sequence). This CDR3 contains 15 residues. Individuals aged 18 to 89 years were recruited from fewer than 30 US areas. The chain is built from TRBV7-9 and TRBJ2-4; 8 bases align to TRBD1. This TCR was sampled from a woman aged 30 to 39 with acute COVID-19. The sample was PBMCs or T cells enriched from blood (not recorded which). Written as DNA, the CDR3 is TGTGCCAGCAGCTCGTCAGGGGGCGCCGAAAACATTCAGTACTTC. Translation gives CASSSSGGAENIQYF.